This TCR beta chain was obtained from a study of blood T cell repertoires in COVID-19. Study-level background: From the United States, Italy and Spain came samples of acute and convalescent COVID-19.

The germline V and J ends were trimmed by 2 bases and 4 bases, with 9 bases remaining between them. This CDR3 is 15 amino acids long. Germline lookup yields CDR1 SGHVS and CDR2 FQNEAQ. This clone was observed a single time. Original analysis: Amplification of reference gene primers was used by the study to estimate nucleated cell counts. The table came from immunoSEQ multiplex PCR; TCRdb's copy has only in-frame clones and leaves some out. The V and J calls and the clone size are those of that table, but D and trimming were determined from the DNA. The sample records over 300,000 clones, around 89% being singletons.

This chain links TRBV7-8 with TRBJ1-6; no clear D. Sequencing was done on a sample of peripheral blood. The sequence was collected from a man between 18 and 35 years old with active or convalescent COVID-19. CDR3 in amino acids: CASSLQEPYNSPLHF. The CDR3 DNA sequence: TGTGCCAGCAGCTTACAGGAACCTTATAATTCACCCCTCCACTTT.